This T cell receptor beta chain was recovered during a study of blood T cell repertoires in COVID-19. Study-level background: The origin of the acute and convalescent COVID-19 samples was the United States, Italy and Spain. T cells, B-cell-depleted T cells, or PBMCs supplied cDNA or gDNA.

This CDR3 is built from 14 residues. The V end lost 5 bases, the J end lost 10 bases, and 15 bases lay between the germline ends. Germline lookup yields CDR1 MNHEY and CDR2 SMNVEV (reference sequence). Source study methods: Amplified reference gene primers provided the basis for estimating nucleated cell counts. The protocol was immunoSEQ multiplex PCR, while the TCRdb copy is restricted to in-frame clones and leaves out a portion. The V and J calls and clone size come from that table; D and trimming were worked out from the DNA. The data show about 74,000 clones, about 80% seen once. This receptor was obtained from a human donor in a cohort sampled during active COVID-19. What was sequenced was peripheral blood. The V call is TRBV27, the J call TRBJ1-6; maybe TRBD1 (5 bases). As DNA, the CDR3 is TGTGCCAGCAGTGAGAGGACCCAGGGCTCACCCCTCCACTTT. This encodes CASSERTQGSPLHF.